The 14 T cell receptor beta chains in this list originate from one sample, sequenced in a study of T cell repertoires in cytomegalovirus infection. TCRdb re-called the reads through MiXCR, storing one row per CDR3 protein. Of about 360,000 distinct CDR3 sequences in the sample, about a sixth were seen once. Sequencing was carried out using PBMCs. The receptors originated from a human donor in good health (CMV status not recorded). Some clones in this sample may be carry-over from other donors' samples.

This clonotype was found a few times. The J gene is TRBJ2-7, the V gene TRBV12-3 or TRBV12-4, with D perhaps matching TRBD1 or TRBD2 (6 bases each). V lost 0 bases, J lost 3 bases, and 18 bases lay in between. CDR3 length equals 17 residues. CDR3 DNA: TGTGCCAGCAGTTTAGCCGGGGCGGGATACAGGGACTACGAGCAGTACTTC. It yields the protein CASSLAGAGYRDYEQYF.

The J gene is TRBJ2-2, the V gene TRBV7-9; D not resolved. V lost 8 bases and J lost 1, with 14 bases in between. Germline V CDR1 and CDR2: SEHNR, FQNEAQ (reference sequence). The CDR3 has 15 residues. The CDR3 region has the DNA TGTGCCAGCCTACCGTTCCACTTGAACACCGGGGAGCTGTTTTTT. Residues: CASLPFHLNTGELFF.

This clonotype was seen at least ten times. CDR3 loop: CAISETSRTGGETQYF. The CDR3, as DNA: TGTGCCATCAGTGAAACGAGTCGGACAGGTGGAGAGACCCAGTACTTC. The chain couples TRBV10-3 to TRBJ2-5; 7 nucleotides agree with TRBD1. In germline, CDR1 is ENHRY, CDR2 SYGVKD. V dropped 3 bases and J dropped 4; count of bases not matched to a gene: 11. The CDR3 is 16 residues long.

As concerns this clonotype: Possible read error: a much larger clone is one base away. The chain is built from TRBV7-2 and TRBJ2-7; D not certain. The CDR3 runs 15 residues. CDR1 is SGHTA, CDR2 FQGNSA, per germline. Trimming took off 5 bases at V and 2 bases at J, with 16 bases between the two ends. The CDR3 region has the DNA TGTGCCAGCAGCCCACGGGTTCAGAGCACCTACGAGCAGTACTTC. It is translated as CASSPRVQSTYEQYF.

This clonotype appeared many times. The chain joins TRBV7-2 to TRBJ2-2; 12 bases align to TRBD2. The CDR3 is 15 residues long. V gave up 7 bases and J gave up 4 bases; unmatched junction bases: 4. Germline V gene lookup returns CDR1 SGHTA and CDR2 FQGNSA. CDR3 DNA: TGTGCCAGCACATGGACTAGCGGGGTCACCGGGGAGCTGTTTTTT. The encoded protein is CASTWTSGVTGELFF.

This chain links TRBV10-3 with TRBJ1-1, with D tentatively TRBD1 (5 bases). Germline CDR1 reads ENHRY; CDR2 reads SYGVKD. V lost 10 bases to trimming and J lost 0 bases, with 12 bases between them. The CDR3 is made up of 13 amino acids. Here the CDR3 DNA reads TGTGCCACCCGGGGGACGGTGAACACTGAAGCTTTCTTT. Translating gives CATRGTVNTEAFF.

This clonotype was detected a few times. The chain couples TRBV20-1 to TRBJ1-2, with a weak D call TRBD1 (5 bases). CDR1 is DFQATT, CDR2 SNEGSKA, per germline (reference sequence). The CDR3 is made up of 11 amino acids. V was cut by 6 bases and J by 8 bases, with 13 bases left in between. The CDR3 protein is CSADRGTGYTF. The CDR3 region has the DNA TGCAGTGCCGACCGCGGGACGGGCTACACCTTC.

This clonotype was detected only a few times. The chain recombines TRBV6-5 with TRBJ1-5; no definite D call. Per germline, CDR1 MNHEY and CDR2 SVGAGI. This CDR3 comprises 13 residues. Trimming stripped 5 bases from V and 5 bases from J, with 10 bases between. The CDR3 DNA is TGTGCCAGCAGTCGGACGCAGGATCAGCCCCAGCATTTT. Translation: CASSRTQDQPQHF.

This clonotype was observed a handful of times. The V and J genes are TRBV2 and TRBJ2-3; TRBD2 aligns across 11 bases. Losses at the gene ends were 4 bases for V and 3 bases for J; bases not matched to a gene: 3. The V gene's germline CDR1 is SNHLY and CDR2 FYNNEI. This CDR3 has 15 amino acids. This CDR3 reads CASSALAGGTDTQYF. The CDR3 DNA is TGTGCCAGCAGTGCGTTAGCGGGAGGGACAGATACGCAGTATTTT.

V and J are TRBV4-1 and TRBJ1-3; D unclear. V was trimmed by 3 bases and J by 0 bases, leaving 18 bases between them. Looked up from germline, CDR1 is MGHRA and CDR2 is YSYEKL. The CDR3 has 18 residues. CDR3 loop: CASSHTSGRLSSGNTIYF. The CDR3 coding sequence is TGCGCCAGCAGCCACACCAGCGGACGCCTGTCCTCTGGAAACACCATATATTTT.

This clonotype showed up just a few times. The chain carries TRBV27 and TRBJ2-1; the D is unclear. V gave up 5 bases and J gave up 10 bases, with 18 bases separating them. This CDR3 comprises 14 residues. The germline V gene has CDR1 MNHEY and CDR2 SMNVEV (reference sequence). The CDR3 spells CASSPRTMTQEQFF. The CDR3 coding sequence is TGTGCCAGCAGTCCTCGTACCATGACGCAGGAGCAGTTCTTC.

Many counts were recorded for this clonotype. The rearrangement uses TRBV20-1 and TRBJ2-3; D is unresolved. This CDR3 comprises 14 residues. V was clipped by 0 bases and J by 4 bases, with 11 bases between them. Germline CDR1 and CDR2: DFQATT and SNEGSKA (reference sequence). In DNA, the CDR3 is TGCAGTGCTAGAGACTTATTGGCGGCAGATACGCAGTATTTT. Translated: CSARDLLAADTQYF.

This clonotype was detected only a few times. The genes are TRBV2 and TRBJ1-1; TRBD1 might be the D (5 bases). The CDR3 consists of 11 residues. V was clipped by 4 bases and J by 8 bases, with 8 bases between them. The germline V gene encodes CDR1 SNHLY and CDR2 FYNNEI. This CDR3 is CASSGQQEAFF. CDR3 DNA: TGTGCCAGCAGTGGACAGCAGGAAGCTTTCTTT.

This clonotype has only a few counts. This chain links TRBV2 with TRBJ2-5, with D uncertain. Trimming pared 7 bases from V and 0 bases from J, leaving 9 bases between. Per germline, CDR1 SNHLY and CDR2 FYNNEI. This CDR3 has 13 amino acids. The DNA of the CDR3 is TGTGCCAGCAATCGGGCGTACCAAGAGACCCAGTACTTC. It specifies CASNRAYQETQYF.